The clone carrying this T cell receptor (beta chain) was seen repeatedly, ten times or more. Its target is unknown. The source material, RNA transcripts, was used to amplify TCR beta CDR3 regions. The HTBI primer set served for first-round RT-PCR of the TCR CDR3. Each CDR3 protein is one row after TCRdb ran MiXCR on the multiplex PCR reads. This table has roughly 180,000 distinct CDR3 sequences, 8% to 9.5% appearing once. Uncontrolled infection, other autoimmune disease, pregnancy and lactation each barred patients from inclusion. Trimming pared 0 bases from V and 3 bases from J, leaving 9 bases between. The CDR3 runs to 14 residues. Germline CDR1 is LGHDT and CDR2 is YNNKEL (reference sequence). The data are from a study of T cells in Graves' hyperthyroidism and ophthalmopathy. General observations from the study: The majority of expanded thyroid clonotypes above 0.001 also appeared in blood.

This TCR derives from a woman aged 18 to 35 with Graves' hyperthyroidism that later progressed to Graves' ophthalmopathy. Sequencing input: blood. The V gene is TRBV3-1, the J gene TRBJ2-7, with D possibly being TRBD1 (6 bases). CDR3 sequence: CASSQDLTGYEQYF. CDR3 coding DNA: TGTGCCAGCAGCCAAGATTTGACAGGCTACGAGCAGTACTTC.